The present TCR beta chain was sequenced within a study of blood T cells in healthy people across ages. This clonotype was seen more than once but under ten times. It was with a sample-barcoded 5' primer and a J-beta primer mix that a second PCR of about 6 to 11 cycles was run. TCRdb processed the 5' RACE reads anew with MiXCR; each CDR3 protein has one entry. The sample holds around 1,000,000 distinct CDR3 sequences; 20% to 25% are singletons and the top ten take approximately 0.75%. Germline V gene data show CDR1 as MNHNY and CDR2 as SVGAGI (reference sequence). CDR3 length equals 15 residues. This sample also belongs to another study, concerning T cells of mothers and their children.

The TCR was taken from a girl aged 2-10 years in good health. The chain couples TRBV6-6 to TRBJ2-5; D gene ambiguous. The DNA end is a closer match to TRBJ2-1, so the J assignment may be wrong. Sample: blood. As DNA, the CDR3 is TGTGCCAGCAGTTACTCCCGCGGAGAGTACAATGAGCAGTTCTTC. It encodes CASSYSRGEYNEQFF.